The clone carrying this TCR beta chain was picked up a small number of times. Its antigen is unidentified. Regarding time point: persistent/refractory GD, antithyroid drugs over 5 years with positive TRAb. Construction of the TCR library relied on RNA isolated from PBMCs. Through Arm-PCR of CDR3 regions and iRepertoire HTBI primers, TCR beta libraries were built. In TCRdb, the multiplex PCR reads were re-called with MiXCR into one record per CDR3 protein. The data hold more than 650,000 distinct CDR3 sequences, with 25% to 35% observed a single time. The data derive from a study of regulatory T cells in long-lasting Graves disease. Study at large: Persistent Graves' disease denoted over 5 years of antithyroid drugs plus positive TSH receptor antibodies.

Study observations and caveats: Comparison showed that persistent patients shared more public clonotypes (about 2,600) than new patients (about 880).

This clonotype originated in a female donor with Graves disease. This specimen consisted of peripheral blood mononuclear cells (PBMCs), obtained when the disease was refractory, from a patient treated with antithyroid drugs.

In DNA, the CDR3 is TGCGCCAGCAGCCCGGAAGGGAGCGGGCTTCGGAATGAGCAGTTCTTC. It translates to CASSPEGSGLRNEQFF. The chain joins TRBV5-1 to TRBJ2-1; D is possibly TRBD2 (6 bases). V was trimmed by 4 bases and J by 7 bases, leaving 21 bases between them. CDR1 and CDR2 (germline): SGHRS, YFSETQ. The CDR3 is 16 amino acids.